The clone carrying this T cell receptor (beta chain) was seen a handful of times. Its antigen is as yet unknown. This sample was included in a study of T-cell reconstitution after alpha-beta-depleted transplantation in children. Study findings and constraints: Several hundred expanded graft clones reportedly supplied alpha-beta T cells about two months after transplant. At day 60, the high TCRbeta diversity found in some patients originated from recipient T cells and thymic progenitors that had survived.

V was shortened by 3 bases and J by 4 bases, with 13 bases between the two germline ends. The CDR3 has 14 amino acids. Germline V gene sequence: CDR1 DFQATT, CDR2 SNEGSKA (reference sequence). Unique molecular identifiers tagged the TCRbeta library. A single record per CDR3 protein comes from TCRdb applying MiXCR to the PCR reads. The table lists fewer than 450,000 distinct CDR3 sequences, under 20% of them singletons. The source is a male patient under 10 years old who had a stem cell transplant for acute lymphoblastic leukemia, so the T cells may come from the graft donor. The sample in question was PBMCs, mostly from graft donor cells, obtained 360 days after TCRalphabeta/CD19-depleted stem cell transplant. The chain employs TRBV20-1 and TRBJ2-1; D may be TRBD2 (6 bases). The CDR3 coding sequence is TGCAGTGCTAGCGGGAGTCCACCATACAATGAGCAGTTCTTC. Encoded protein: CSASGSPPYNEQFF.